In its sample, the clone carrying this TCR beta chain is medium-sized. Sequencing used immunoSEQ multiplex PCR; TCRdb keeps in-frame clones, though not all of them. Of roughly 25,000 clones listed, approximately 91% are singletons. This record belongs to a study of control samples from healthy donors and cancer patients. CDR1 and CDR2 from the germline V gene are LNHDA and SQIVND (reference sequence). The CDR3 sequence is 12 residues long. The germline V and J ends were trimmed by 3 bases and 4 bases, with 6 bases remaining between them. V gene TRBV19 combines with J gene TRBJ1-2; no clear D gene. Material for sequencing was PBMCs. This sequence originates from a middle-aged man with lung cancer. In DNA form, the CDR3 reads TGTGCCAGTAGTATCTCAGGCTATGGCTACACCTTC. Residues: CASSISGYGYTF.